Listed below are T cell receptor beta chains from one sample, sequenced in a study of blood T cell repertoires in COVID-19. Measured with immunoSEQ multiplex PCR; TCRdb has only the in-frame clones, and not every one. The sample has 20,000 to 30,000 clones; 70% to 90% are singletons. The sequenced sample consisted of peripheral blood. Receptor source: a man between 65 and 85 years old with acute or convalescent COVID-19. Both conserved end residues are trimmed from each CDR3.

CDR3aa | len | j_gene | v_gene
ASGLVGGSNYGYT | 13 | TRBJ1-2 | TRBV12-5
ASSPSDRIMEKLF | 13 | TRBJ1-4 | TRBV3-1/TRBV3-2
ASSALRGSPYNEQF | 14 | TRBJ2-1 | TRBV6-1
ASSTSSGGPGETQY | 14 | TRBJ2-5 | TRBV18
ASSVLTGGNEQF | 12 | TRBJ2-1 | TRBV9
ASSADRSSGNTIY | 13 | TRBJ1-3 | TRBV19
ASSPGTSTQETQY | 13 | TRBJ2-5 | TRBV28
ASRKTVRDGYT | 11 | TRBJ1-2 | TRBV27
ASRPRQGTNYEQY | 13 | TRBJ2-7 | TRBV28
ASSLAAASTDTQY | 13 | TRBJ2-3 | TRBV5-1
ASSVSSGSPTDTQY | 14 | TRBJ2-3 | TRBV6-1
ASSIGREATNEKLF | 14 | TRBJ1-4 | TRBV19
ASRNSGSGGEQF | 12 | TRBJ2-1 | TRBV2
ASSPPQRGNTGELF | 14 | TRBJ2-2 | TRBV18
ASSLVAGVLGGANVLT | 16 | TRBJ2-6 | TRBV28
ASSASRRREDSPLH | 14 | TRBJ1-6 | TRBV9
ASTPGLYTGELF | 12 | TRBJ2-2 | TRBV6-5
ASPPPCEGTNEKLF | 14 | TRBJ1-4 | TRBV6-7
ASSEAAGTGQETQY | 14 | TRBJ2-5 | TRBV9
ASSPRLENTGELF | 13 | TRBJ2-2 | TRBV7-3
ASSLGGLNGYT | 11 | TRBJ1-2 | TRBV12-3/TRBV12-4
ASVKTNGPNTEAF | 13 | TRBJ1-1 | TRBV7-8
ASSEGRGPYEQY | 12 | TRBJ2-7 | TRBV2
STGGGGSGTDTQY | 13 | TRBJ2-3 | TRBV29-1
ASSITGTGGYNEQF | 14 | TRBJ2-1 | TRBV19
ASSPGQGRNEQF | 12 | TRBJ2-1 | TRBV5-4
SVEDRNYGYT | 10 | TRBJ1-2 | TRBV29-1
ATRAGPSTDTQY | 12 | TRBJ2-3 | TRBV19
ASSSTSGSWDEQY | 13 | TRBJ2-7 | TRBV5-4
ASSLANSGHNEQF | 13 | TRBJ2-1 | TRBV5-4